The 16 T cell receptor beta chains given below trace back to one sample, sequenced in a study of low-dose radiotherapy and immunotherapy resistance in tumors. Covering alpha and beta chains, TRAV- and TRBV-specific primers were used for the first-strand cDNA. The PCR that amplified TCRs ran for roughly 20 cycles, relying on a constant-region primer and a V-primer adapter. TCRdb itself ran the reads through MiXCR, one entry per CDR3 protein. The sample yields approximately 7,200 distinct CDR3 sequences, 70% to 85% seen once. These receptors were obtained from a human donor with advanced metastatic prostate, ovarian, gallbladder or colorectal cancer (not recorded which). This table probably holds off-target reads from a library built for another chain.

V usage is TRBV11-2 and J usage is TRBJ1-1; D remains unclear. Between the trimmed V and J ends, which lost 0 bases and 1 base, there was a span of 12 bases. The CDR3 has 16 residues. CDR1 and CDR2 from the germline V gene are SGHAT and FQNNGV. CDR3 amino acids: CASSLEGYGRNTEAFF. The CDR3 nucleotides read TGTGCCAGCAGCTTAGAGGGGTATGGGAGGAACACTGAAGCTTTCTTT.

This clonotype showed up just a few times. The J gene is TRBJ1-2, the V gene TRBV3-1, with unresolved D. CDR3 length: 13 residues. Germline values: CDR1 LGHDT, CDR2 YNNKEL (reference sequence). Deletions cut 1 base from V and 4 bases from J, with 7 bases between. The CDR3 sequence: CASSQVISYGYTF. DNA for the CDR3: TGTGCCAGCAGCCAAGTTATCAGCTATGGCTACACCTTC.

The V and J genes are TRBV2 and TRBJ2-3, with D tentatively TRBD1 (6 bases). CDR3 length: 14 amino acids. V lost 4 bases, J lost 2 bases, and 10 bases lay in between. From germline, CDR1 is SNHLY and CDR2 FYNNEI. CDR3 in DNA: TGTGCCAGCAGTGGGTGGGACAACACAGATACGCAGTATTTT. This sequence encodes CASSGWDNTDTQYF. The full variable domain, in which reference TRBV2 and TRBJ2-3 provide the parts outside the CDR3, is EPEVTQTPSHQVTQMGQEVILRCVPISNHLYFYWYRQILGQKVEFLVSFYNNEISEKSEIFDDQFSVERPDGSNFTLKIRSTKLEDSAMYFCASSGWDNTDTQYFGPGTRLTVL.

This clonotype showed up just once. V gene TRBV5-4 combines with J gene TRBJ1-1; D unresolved. Between the trimmed V and J ends, which lost 1 base and 4 bases, there was a span of 11 bases. CDR3 size: 14 residues. CDR1 SGHNT and CDR2 YYREEE come from the germline V gene (reference sequence). CDR3 loop: CASSLSADTTEAFF. The DNA of the CDR3 is TGTGCCAGCAGCTTGAGCGCTGACACCACTGAAGCTTTCTTT. Filled out from reference TRBV5-4 and TRBJ1-1, the complete variable domain reads ETGVTQSPTHLIKTRGQQVTLRCSSQSGHNTVSWYQQALGQGPQFIFQYYREEENGRGNFPPRFSGLQFPNYSSELNVNALELDDSALYLCASSLSADTTEAFFGQGTRLTVV.

The table lists this clonotype with a few counts. The chain employs TRBV29-1 and TRBJ2-5; D remains unclear. Per the germline V gene, CDR1 is SQVTM and CDR2 is ANQGSEA. V was shortened by 6 bases and J by 2 bases, with 4 bases between the two germline ends. The CDR3 length is 10 residues. The DNA for the CDR3 is TGCAGCGTGGCGCAAGAGACCCAGTACTTC. As protein: CSVAQETQYF.

The chain joins TRBV7-3 to TRBJ2-2, with D possibly being TRBD2 (6 bases). Germline V gene lookup returns CDR1 SGHTA and CDR2 FQGTGA. The CDR3 has 17 residues. Trimming pared 5 bases from V and 4 bases from J, leaving 20 bases between. CDR3 residues: CASSPGLAGSTTGELFF. In nucleotides, the CDR3 is TGTGCCAGCAGCCCCGGGTTGGCGGGGAGTACCACCGGGGAGCTGTTTTTT.

The chain employs TRBV13 and TRBJ1-2, with D perhaps TRBD1 (5 bases). Germline V gene sequence: CDR1 PRHDT, CDR2 FYEKMQ (reference sequence). CDR3 length: 14 residues. V lost 6 bases, J lost 4 bases, and 15 bases lay in between. The CDR3 region has the DNA TGTGCCAGCAGTCTTTACCAGGGCGGCTATGGCTACACCTTC. This encodes CASSLYQGGYGYTF.

This clonotype appeared once. The CDR3 here is CASSLAVGQYYEQYF. CDR3 DNA: TGTGCCAGCAGCTTAGCAGTGGGGCAATACTACGAGCAGTACTTC. The chain recombines TRBV7-2 with TRBJ2-7; possible D gene TRBD1, 5 bases. Germline V lookup: CDR1 SGHTA, CDR2 FQGNSA. CDR3 length equals 15 residues. V lost 0 bases and J lost 3, with 12 bases in between.

The chain is built from TRBV20-1 and TRBJ2-5, with D uncertain. The V gene's germline CDR1 is DFQATT and CDR2 SNEGSKA (reference sequence). This CDR3 comprises 10 residues. The V end was cut by 5 bases, the J end by 2 bases, with 3 bases between. The CDR3 loop is CSAQQETQYF. CDR3 DNA: TGCAGTGCTCAACAAGAGACCCAGTACTTC.

The rearrangement joins TRBV10-2 to TRBJ2-7, with no clear D. CDR1 and CDR2 from the germline V gene are WSHSY and SAAADI. This CDR3 spans 13 amino acids. The V end was cut by 2 bases, the J end by 3 bases, with 8 bases between. CDR3 nucleotide sequence: TGCGCCAGCAGTGAGGAGCTTTACTACGAGCAGTACTTC. Protein: CASSEELYYEQYF.

This chain links TRBV5-6 with TRBJ2-2; D could derive from TRBD1 or TRBD2 (5 bases each). The germline V and J ends were trimmed by 6 bases and 2 bases, with 14 bases remaining between them. Germline V CDR1 and CDR2: SGHDT, YYEEEE. The CDR3 extends over 15 amino acids. CDR3 coding DNA: TGTGCCAGCATGCGTCCCAGGGACAACACCGGGGAGCTGTTTTTT. Translating gives CASMRPRDNTGELFF.

The table lists this clonotype with a few counts. The V and J genes are TRBV5-6 and TRBJ2-6; perhaps TRBD1 as D (5 bases). The germline V gene has CDR1 SGHDT and CDR2 YYEEEE. Trimming cost V 3 bases and J 0 bases, with 7 bases left between them. CDR3 length equals 15 residues. The CDR3 sequence: CASSSDTSGANVLTF. CDR3 nucleotides: TGTGCCAGCAGCTCGGACACCTCTGGGGCCAACGTCCTGACTTTC.

This chain joins TRBV29-1 and TRBJ2-1; 10 nucleotides align to TRBD1. With V trimmed by 7 bases and J by 6 bases, 6 bases remained unmatched. In germline, CDR1 is SQVTM, CDR2 ANQGSEA. The CDR3 is 13 amino acids. CDR3 DNA: TGCAGCGGGGGGGACAGGGGATTCAATGAGCAGTTCTTC. Translation: CSGGDRGFNEQFF.

This sequence joins TRBV2 and TRBJ2-2; possibly TRBD1 for D (6 bases). CDR1 and CDR2 (germline): SNHLY, FYNNEI. There are 14 residues in the CDR3. Trimming pared 2 bases from V and 8 bases from J, leaving 12 bases between. The CDR3 spells CASSEWTARGELFF. In nucleotides, the CDR3 is TGTGCCAGCAGTGAATGGACAGCCCGGGGGGAGCTGTTTTTT.

This chain joins TRBV3-1 and TRBJ2-3; 12 nucleotides line up with TRBD2. The length of the CDR3 is 16 residues. V lost 5 bases, J lost 4 bases, and 7 bases stayed unmatched. From germline, CDR1 is LGHDT and CDR2 YNNKEL (reference sequence). The CDR3 region is CASSYLAGGTPDTQYF. The CDR3 DNA reads as TGTGCCAGCAGCTACCTAGCGGGGGGGACCCCAGATACGCAGTATTTT.

V usage is TRBV19 and J usage is TRBJ1-4; 7 positions agree with TRBD1. V lost 7 bases and J lost 7; bases outside the gene matches: 15. The CDR3 is made up of 16 amino acids. Germline CDR1 is LNHDA and CDR2 is SQIVND (reference sequence). For the CDR3, the DNA is TGTGCCAGTACCCCGGGACAGTCGGTGTTTGTTGAAAAACTGTTTTTT. It yields the protein CASTPGQSVFVEKLFF.